A single sample is the source of the 26 T cell receptor beta chains below, sequenced in a study of blood T cell repertoires in COVID-19. Here immunoSEQ multiplex PCR was the method, and the copy in TCRdb shows in-frame clones only, minus some. The sample yields roughly 230,000 clones, approximately 84% seen once. Material: PBMCs or T cells enriched from blood (not recorded which). The receptor source for this set is a man between 50 and 59 years old who had recovered from COVID-19.

This chain uses TRBV11-2 with TRBJ2-5; the match to TRBD1 covers 8 bases. CDR3 size: 16 residues. Germline CDR1 and CDR2: SGHAT and FQNNGV. V lost 1 base to trimming and J lost 5 bases; unmatched junction nucleotides: 9. The CDR3 DNA reads TGTGCCAGCAGCTTAGGGTCAGGGGGCGGAGGGGAGACCCAGTACTTC. Its translation: CASSLGSGGGGETQYF. The full variable domain, completed using reference TRBV11-2 and TRBJ2-5, is EAGVAQSPRYKIIEKRQSVAFWCNPISGHATLYWYQQILGQGPKLLIQFQNNGVVDDSQLPKDRFSAERLKGVDSTLKIQPAKLEDSAVYLCASSLGSGGGGETQYFGPGTRLLVL.

The chain has TRBV6-1 and TRBJ1-2; no definite D call. This CDR3 is 13 amino acids long. Trimming took 1 base from V and 8 from J, leaving 11 bases between them. CDR1 and CDR2 (germline): MNHNS, SASEGT. The CDR3 nucleotides read TGTGCCAGCAGTGAAGACTTGGGCGGGGGCTACACCTTC. It translates to CASSEDLGGGYTF.

The chain has TRBV5-1 and TRBJ2-5, with D tentatively TRBD2 (5 bases). Germline V gene data show CDR1 as SGHRS and CDR2 as YFSETQ. Trimming cost V 4 bases and J 4 bases, with 17 bases left between them. The CDR3 totals 15 residues. In DNA form, the CDR3 reads TGCGCCAGCAGCAGCGGTGGGTCGCCGGGAGAGACCCAGTACTTC. Amino acid sequence: CASSSGGSPGETQYF. The complete variable domain, with remaining parts taken from reference TRBV5-1 and TRBJ2-5, reads KAGVTQTPRYLIKTRGQQVTLSCSPISGHRSVSWYQQTPGQGLQFLFEYFSETQRNKGNFPGRFSGRQFSNSRSEMNVSTLELGDSALYLCASSSGGSPGETQYFGPGTRLLVL.

The chain employs TRBV5-6 and TRBJ2-3; 14 bases map to TRBD2. The CDR3 is 15 residues long. The V gene's germline CDR1 is SGHDT and CDR2 YYEEEE. V lost 4 bases, J lost 8 bases, and 6 bases stayed unmatched. CDR3 sequence: CASSRTSGGRVTQYF. CDR3 DNA: TGTGCCAGCAGCCGGACTAGCGGGGGGCGGGTTACGCAGTATTTT.

The chain couples TRBV5-1 to TRBJ2-5; D call uncertain. The CDR3 sequence is 12 residues long. CDR1 and CDR2 from the germline V gene are SGHRS and YFSETQ. V lost 4 bases to trimming and J lost 7 bases, with 11 bases between them. In nucleotides, the CDR3 is TGCGCCAGCAGCGTAGACTTGGGGACCCAGTACTTC. The encoded protein is CASSVDLGTQYF.

CDR3 coding DNA: TGTGCCAGTAGTATGCCGGGACAGGGGGCAGCTGAAGCTTTCTTT. Translated: CASSMPGQGAAEAFF. The V call is TRBV19, the J call TRBJ1-1; TRBD1 agrees at 12 bases. The V and J ends lost 3 bases and 6 bases, in that order; junction bases with no gene match: 5. The CDR3 length is 15 residues. Germline values: CDR1 LNHDA, CDR2 SQIVND (reference sequence).

V is TRBV11-2 and J is TRBJ2-5, with D unresolved. V was clipped by 5 bases and J by 5 bases, with 12 bases between them. Per germline, CDR1 SGHAT and CDR2 FQNNGV. The CDR3 is 13 amino acids. CDR3 nucleotides: TGTGCCAGCAGCCAACTATTACGGGAGACCCAGTACTTC. Translating gives CASSQLLRETQYF.

The DNA of the CDR3 is TGTGCCACCAATCCGCCTAGAAGCTCCTACAATGAGCAGTTCTTC. Its protein product is CATNPPRSSYNEQFF. This sequence joins TRBV25-1 and TRBJ2-1, with D hard to call. Germline loops: CDR1 MGHDK, CDR2 SYGVNS. CDR3 length: 15 amino acids. V was shortened by 10 bases and J by 0 bases, with 16 bases between the two germline ends.

This clone was detected a few times. The chain employs TRBV5-1 and TRBJ1-6, with 7 bases that match TRBD1. Germline trimming cut 5 bases from V and 5 bases from J; bases unmatched to any gene: 4. Germline loops: CDR1 SGHRS, CDR2 YFSETQ. The CDR3 is 14 residues long. The CDR3 DNA reads TGCGCCAGCAGATACGGGACAGATAATTCACCCCTCCACTTT. Translating it yields CASRYGTDNSPLHF.

This chain connects TRBV11-3 to TRBJ2-7, with 9 bases matching TRBD2. This CDR3 comprises 16 residues. Losses at the gene ends were 5 bases for V and 4 bases for J; bases not matched to a gene: 12. From germline, CDR1 is SGHNT and CDR2 YENEEA. CDR3 region: CASSPSGNPWGYEQYF. CDR3 DNA: TGTGCCAGCAGCCCTAGCGGGAATCCTTGGGGGTACGAGCAGTACTTC.

CDR3: CASSRGLDYGYTF. The DNA for the CDR3 is TGTGCCAGTAGTAGGGGGCTGGACTATGGCTACACCTTC. The gene calls are TRBV19 and TRBJ1-2; D might be TRBD1 (6 bases). V was trimmed by 4 bases and J by 3 bases, leaving 9 bases between them. CDR3 size: 13 residues. Germline CDR1 reads LNHDA; CDR2 reads SQIVND (reference sequence).

To note about this clone: Germline and junction disagree at one end, which may indicate a read error. The rearrangement uses TRBV5-1 and TRBJ2-7; D is undetermined. Looked up from germline, CDR1 is SGHRS and CDR2 is YFSETQ. This CDR3 has 15 amino acids. CDR3 amino acids: CASSLAQARSSEQYF. The CDR3 coding sequence is TGCGCCAGCAGCTTGGCCCAGGCCAGGTCCTCCGAGCAGTACTTC.

The CDR3 sequence is CASRVTGVVAGELFF. In nucleotides, the CDR3 is TGCGCCAGCAGGGTTACAGGGGTCGTCGCCGGGGAGCTGTTTTTT. V usage is TRBV10-2 and J usage is TRBJ2-2; TRBD1 agrees at 7 bases. This CDR3 contains 15 residues. Per germline, CDR1 WSHSY and CDR2 SAAADI. V dropped 6 bases and J dropped 6; count of bases not matched to a gene: 10.

The chain uses TRBV29-1 and TRBJ2-5; 8 bases fit TRBD1. There are 15 residues in the CDR3. The J segment lost 3 bases and the V segment lost 4 bases, leaving 10 bases of the junction unmatched. Germline CDR1 reads SQVTM; CDR2 reads ANQGSEA. The CDR3 nucleotides read TGCAGCGTTGGGGCCAGGGGGCGGAAGGAAGAGACCCAGTACTTC. Translation: CSVGARGRKEETQYF.

The rearrangement links TRBV5-1 to TRBJ2-2, with unresolved D. V lost 0 bases and J 7 bases, leaving 16 bases between the germline ends. The CDR3 contains 16 residues. Germline loops: CDR1 SGHRS, CDR2 YFSETQ. The CDR3 region is CASSLGTLELYGELFF. The CDR3 region has the DNA TGCGCCAGCAGCTTGGGAACCCTGGAGTTATACGGGGAGCTGTTTTTT.

The chain is built from TRBV6-5 and TRBJ1-5, with D hard to call. Germline V gene lookup returns CDR1 MNHEY and CDR2 SVGAGI. The CDR3 covers 13 residues. V shed 6 bases and J shed 7 bases, with 13 bases lying between them. The CDR3 spells CASSLGGVQPQHF. For the CDR3, the DNA is TGTGCCAGCAGCCTCGGCGGGGTCCAGCCCCAGCATTTT.

The chain couples TRBV24-1 to TRBJ2-3, with D possibly matching TRBD2 (7 bases). Germline CDR1 KGHDR, CDR2 SFDVKD. Trimming pared 3 bases from V and 4 bases from J, leaving 10 bases between. There are 14 residues in the CDR3. The CDR3 DNA follows: TGTGCCACCAGTGATCTAGGGGGGGCAGATACGCAGTATTTT. It specifies CATSDLGGADTQYF.

The chain uses TRBV30 and TRBJ2-7; D is undetermined. The CDR3 has 11 amino acids. Per germline, CDR1 GTSNPN and CDR2 SVGIG (reference sequence). V was cut by 2 bases and J by 7 bases, with 9 bases left in between. DNA of the CDR3: TGTGCCTGGAGTTCCTTTAGAGAGCAGTACTTC. This codes for CAWSSFREQYF.

The chain has TRBV7-8 and TRBJ2-7; TRBD2 matches at 13 bases. The CDR3 runs to 16 residues. Germline loops: CDR1 SGHVS, CDR2 FQNEAQ. The J segment lost 7 bases and the V segment lost 0 bases, leaving 6 bases of the junction unmatched. Here the CDR3 reads CASSLAVGLAGSEQYF. CDR3 DNA sequence: TGTGCCAGCAGCTTAGCCGTGGGACTAGCGGGAAGTGAGCAGTACTTC.

The rearrangement links TRBV18 to TRBJ2-5; TRBD2 agrees at 8 bases. Germline V gives CDR1 KGHSH, CDR2 LQKENI. V was clipped by 4 bases and J by 2 bases; unmatched bases: 12. This CDR3 region has 17 residues. In DNA form, the CDR3 reads TGTGCCAGCTCACTATCCGGGACTAGGGATCAACAAGAGACCCAGTACTTC. Its translation is CASSLSGTRDQQETQYF.

The chain links TRBV6-2 or TRBV6-3 to TRBJ2-3, with 11 bases lining up with TRBD2. With 4 bases clipped from V and 7 bases from J, the junction kept 4 bases outside the gene matches. CDR3 size: 14 residues. CDR1 and CDR2 (germline): MNHEY, SVGEGT. The CDR3 reads CASSLTSGMNTQYF. CDR3 sequence (DNA): TGTGCCAGCAGTTTGACTAGCGGGATGAATACGCAGTATTTT.

The chain joins TRBV25-1 to TRBJ2-2, with a tentative D call TRBD2 (6 bases). V was cut by 6 bases and J by 5 bases, with 7 bases left in between. The CDR3 sequence is 12 residues long. Germline V lookup: CDR1 MGHDK, CDR2 SYGVNS. The CDR3 DNA sequence: TGTGCCAGCAGGGAGGGGACCGGGGAGCTGTTTTTT. Protein sequence: CASREGTGELFF.

The chain is built from TRBV9 and TRBJ2-1, with D possibly being TRBD2 (5 bases). V lost 2 bases and J 0 bases, leaving 9 bases between the germline ends. This CDR3 is 15 amino acids long. The germline CDR1 and CDR2 sequences are SGDLS and YYNGEE. The CDR3 spells CASSVDYSSYNEQFF. The CDR3 DNA reads TGTGCCAGCAGCGTCGACTACAGCTCCTACAATGAGCAGTTCTTC.

This chain connects TRBV9 to TRBJ1-3, with 9 bases identical to TRBD1. The CDR3 runs to 16 residues. Germline assignment: CDR1 SGDLS and CDR2 YYNGEE. J was trimmed by 2 bases and V by 4 bases; bases with no gene match: 7. The CDR3 region has the DNA TGTGCCAGCAGCCCGGGACAGGGTAGGCCTGGAAACACCATATATTTT. Amino acid sequence: CASSPGQGRPGNTIYF.

Only one count was recorded for this clone. J is TRBJ2-7 and V is TRBV3-1 (or the pseudogene TRBV3-2), with 11 positions matching TRBD2. There are 20 residues in the CDR3. V was clipped by 2 bases and J by 2 bases; unmatched bases: 17. Germline V lookup: CDR1 LGHDT, CDR2 YNNKEL (reference sequence). The CDR3, as DNA: TGTGCCAGCAGCCAATTCCCCCCCTTAGCGGGGGGGCTCGACACCTACGAGCAGTACTTC. Protein: CASSQFPPLAGGLDTYEQYF.

This chain's CDR3 is CASSARGRGLSTDTQYF. For the CDR3, the DNA is TGTGCCAGCAGTGCCCGAGGGAGAGGGCTTAGCACAGATACGCAGTATTTT. The rearrangement links TRBV2 to TRBJ2-3, with D possibly matching TRBD2 (5 bases). CDR1 and CDR2 (germline): SNHLY, FYNNEI. This CDR3 has 17 residues. The V end was cut by 4 bases, the J end by 0 bases, with 17 bases between.